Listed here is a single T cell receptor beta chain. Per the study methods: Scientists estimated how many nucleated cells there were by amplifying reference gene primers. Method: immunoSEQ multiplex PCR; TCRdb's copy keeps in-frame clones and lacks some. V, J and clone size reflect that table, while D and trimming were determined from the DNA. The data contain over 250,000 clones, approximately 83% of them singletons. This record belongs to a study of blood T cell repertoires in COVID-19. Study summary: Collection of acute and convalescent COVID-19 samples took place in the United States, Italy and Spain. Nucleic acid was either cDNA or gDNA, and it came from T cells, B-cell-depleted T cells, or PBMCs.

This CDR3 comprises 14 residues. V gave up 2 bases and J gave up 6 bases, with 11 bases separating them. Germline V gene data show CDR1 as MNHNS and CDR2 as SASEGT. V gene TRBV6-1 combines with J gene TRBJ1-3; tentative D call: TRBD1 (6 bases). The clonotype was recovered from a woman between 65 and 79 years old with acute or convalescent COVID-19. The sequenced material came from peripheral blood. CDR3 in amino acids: CASSEWGPQNTIYF. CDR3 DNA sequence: TGTGCCAGCAGTGAATGGGGGCCCCAAAACACCATATATTTT.